Shown below are 3 T cell receptor beta chains from a single sample sequenced in a study of T cells expressing NK-cell markers. TCRdb reprocessed the 5' RACE reads, with one entry per CDR3 protein and no DNA. The sample features hundreds of thousands of distinct CDR3 sequences, with approximately 4% in its top ten. Sequenced: blood T cells: a sorted CD56 or NKG2C T cell subset, CD4+ or CD8+ T cells, or bulk PBMC T cells (not recorded which). The receptors were sampled from a man aged 18 to 35 in good health.

The chain recombines TRBV20-1 with TRBJ2-3; TCRdb's D call of TRBD2 is untestable without DNA. Germline V gene lookup returns CDR1 DFQATT and CDR2 SNEGSKA (reference sequence). The CDR3 covers 14 residues. The CDR3 sequence is CSARRALSTDTQYF.

J is TRBJ2-4 and V is TRBV9; TCRdb reports TRBD1, a call that lacks DNA to check it against. CDR3 length: 14 residues. Germline V gene lookup returns CDR1 SGDLS and CDR2 YYNGEE. The CDR3 loop is CASSVLQDGNIQYF. Using reference TRBV9 and TRBJ2-4 for the parts outside the CDR3, the full variable domain is DSGVTQTPKHLITATGQRVTLRCSPRSGDLSVYWYQQSLDQGLQFLIQYYNGEERAKGNILERFSAQQFPDLHSELNLSSLELGDSALYFCASSVLQDGNIQYFGAGTRLSVL.

V gene TRBV27 combines with J gene TRBJ2-1; lacking DNA, the TRBD2 call made by TCRdb goes unchecked. The germline V gene encodes CDR1 MNHEY and CDR2 SMNVEV (reference sequence). This CDR3 is built from 16 residues. CDR3 in amino acids: CASSLYTSGSSNEQFF.